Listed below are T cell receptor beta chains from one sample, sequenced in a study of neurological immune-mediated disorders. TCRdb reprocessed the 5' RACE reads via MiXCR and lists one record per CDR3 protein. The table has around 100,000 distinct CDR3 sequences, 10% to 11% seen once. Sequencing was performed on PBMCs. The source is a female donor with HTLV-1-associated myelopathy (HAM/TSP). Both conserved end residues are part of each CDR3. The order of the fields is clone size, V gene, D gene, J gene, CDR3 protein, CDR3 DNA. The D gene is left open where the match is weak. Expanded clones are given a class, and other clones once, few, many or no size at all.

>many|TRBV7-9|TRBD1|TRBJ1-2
CASSWGTGSLYGYTF
TGTGCCAGCAGCTGGGGGACAGGCTCTCTCTATGGCTACACCTTC
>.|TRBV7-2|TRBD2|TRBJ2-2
CASSLRGSGDNTGELFF
TGTGCCAGCAGCTTAAGGGGTAGCGGGGACAACACCGGGGAGCTGTTTTTT
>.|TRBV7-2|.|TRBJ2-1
CASSLRPPTNEQFF
TGTGCCAGCAGCCTACGCCCTCCTACCAATGAGCAGTTCTTC
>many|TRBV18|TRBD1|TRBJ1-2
CASSPGQEVNGYTF
TGTGCCAGCTCACCCGGACAGGAGGTTAACGGCTACACCTTC
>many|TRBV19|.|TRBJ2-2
CASKRRGQNGELFF
TGTGCCAGTAAACGGAGGGGGCAAAACGGGGAGCTGTTTTTT
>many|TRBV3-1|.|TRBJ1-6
CASRGNDRSGSPLHF
TGTGCCAGCAGGGGAAACGACAGGTCGGGGTCACCCCTCCACTTT
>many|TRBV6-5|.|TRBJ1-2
CASRPGWGATFYGYTF
TGTGCCAGCAGGCCCGGGTGGGGGGCCACTTTCTATGGCTACACCTTC
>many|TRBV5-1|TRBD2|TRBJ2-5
CASSAGTSGGQETQYF
TGCGCCAGCAGCGCCGGGACTAGCGGGGGCCAAGAGACCCAGTACTTC
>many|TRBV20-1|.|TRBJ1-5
CSARDRRRSFGPQHF
TGCAGTGCTAGAGATCGGCGACGGTCTTTTGGGCCCCAGCATTTT
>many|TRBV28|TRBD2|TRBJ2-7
CASSLFQRGVHEQYF
TGTGCCAGCAGTTTATTCCAGCGGGGGGTTCACGAGCAGTACTTC
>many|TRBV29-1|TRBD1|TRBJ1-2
CSVVRDTGVDGYTF
TGCAGCGTTGTCCGAGATACAGGGGTAGATGGCTACACCTTC
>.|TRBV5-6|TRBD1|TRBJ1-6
CASKPAGTGNSSPLHF
TGTGCCAGCAAACCGGCCGGGACAGGGAATAGTTCACCCCTCCACTTT
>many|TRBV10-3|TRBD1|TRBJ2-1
CAIRPGQNNEQFF
TGTGCCATCAGACCGGGACAGAACAATGAGCAGTTCTTC
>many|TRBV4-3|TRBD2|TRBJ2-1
CASSQGWGGGYNEQFF
TGCGCCAGCAGCCAAGGTTGGGGGGGGGGATACAATGAGCAGTTCTTC
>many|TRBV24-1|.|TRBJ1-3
CATSDRWTAYAPGNTIYF
TGTGCCACCAGTGATAGATGGACAGCCTACGCCCCTGGAAACACCATATATTTT
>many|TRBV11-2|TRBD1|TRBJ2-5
CASSLRRDRGETQYF
TGTGCCAGCAGCTTGCGCCGGGACAGGGGAGAGACCCAGTACTTC
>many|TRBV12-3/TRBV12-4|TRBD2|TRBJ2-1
CASSAGRGDEQFF
TGTGCCAGCTCCGCGGGGAGGGGCGATGAGCAGTTCTTC
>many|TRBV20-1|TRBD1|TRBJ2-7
CSASARGQNRF
TGCAGTGCTTCCGCAAGGGGGCAAAACCGCTTC
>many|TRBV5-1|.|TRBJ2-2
CASSLVPGNTGELFF
TGCGCCAGCAGCTTAGTCCCAGGAAACACCGGGGAGCTGTTTTTT
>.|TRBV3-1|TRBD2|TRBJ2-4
CASSQWRSGRIVDIQYF
TGTGCCAGCAGCCAATGGAGGAGCGGGAGAATCGTGGACATACAGTACTTC
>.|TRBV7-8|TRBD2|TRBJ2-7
CASSILGTTHSYEQYF
TGTGCCAGCAGCATCCTTGGGACTACCCACTCCTACGAGCAGTACTTC
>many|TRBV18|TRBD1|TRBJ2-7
CASSQIRDRPYEQYF
TGTGCCAGCTCACAAATCCGGGACAGGCCCTACGAGCAGTACTTC
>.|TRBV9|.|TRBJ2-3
CASSVSGIGTDTQYF
TGTGCCAGCAGCGTCTCAGGGATCGGCACAGATACGCAGTATTTT
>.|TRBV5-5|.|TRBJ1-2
CASRFTSEDGYTF
TGTGCCAGCAGATTTACCTCGGAGGATGGCTACACCTTC
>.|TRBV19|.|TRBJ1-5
CASSMELGVSNQPQHF
TGTGCCAGTAGTATGGAGTTAGGAGTTAGCAATCAGCCCCAGCATTTT
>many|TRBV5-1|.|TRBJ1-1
CASSLDGGNTEAFF
TGCGCCAGCAGCTTGGATGGCGGGAACACTGAAGCTTTCTTT
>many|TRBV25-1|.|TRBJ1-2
CASSEQGTFYGYTF
TGTGCCAGCAGTGAACAGGGGACCTTCTATGGCTACACCTTC
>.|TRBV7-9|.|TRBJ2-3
CACSLGGVSADTQYF
TGTGCCTGCAGCTTAGGGGGGGTTTCTGCAGATACGCAGTATTTT
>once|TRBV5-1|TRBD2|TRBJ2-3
CASSGVPAGDPDMQYF
TGCGCCAGCAGTGGGGTCCCAGCGGGGGATCCAGATATGCAGTATTTT
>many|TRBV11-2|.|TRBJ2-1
CASSLASSRGGNEQFF
TGTGCCAGCAGCTTAGCTTCAAGCAGGGGCGGCAATGAGCAGTTCTTC
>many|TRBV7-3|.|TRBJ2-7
CASSYPGLQSPRVNEQYF
TGTGCCAGCAGCTATCCGGGACTCCAATCTCCTAGGGTGAACGAGCAGTACTTC
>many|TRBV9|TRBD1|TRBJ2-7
CASSGGTANSYEQYF
TGTGCCAGCAGCGGTGGGACAGCGAACTCCTACGAGCAGTACTTC
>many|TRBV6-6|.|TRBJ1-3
CAGWDTSGNTIYF
TGTGCCGGGTGGGACACCTCTGGAAACACCATATATTTT
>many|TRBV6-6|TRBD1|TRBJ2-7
CASSAEDRGSYEQYF
TGTGCCAGCAGTGCAGAGGACAGGGGGTCGTACGAGCAGTACTTC
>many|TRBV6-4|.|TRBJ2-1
CASSDSSRTIEQFF
TGTGCCAGCAGTGACTCGAGTAGGACTATTGAGCAGTTCTTC
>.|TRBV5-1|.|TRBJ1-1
CASSLVMGTNTEAFF
TGCGCCAGCAGCTTGGTAATGGGGACGAACACTGAAGCTTTCTTT
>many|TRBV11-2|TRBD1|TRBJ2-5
CASSPRGRIRQETQYF
TGTGCCAGCAGCCCAAGGGGGCGGATTCGGCAAGAGACCCAGTACTTC
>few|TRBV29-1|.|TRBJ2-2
CSTLRNTGELFF
TGCAGCACCCTGAGAAACACCGGGGAGCTGTTTTTT
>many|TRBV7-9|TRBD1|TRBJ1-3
CASSPGQGDGNTIYF
TGTGCCAGCAGCCCTGGACAGGGTGATGGAAACACCATATATTTT
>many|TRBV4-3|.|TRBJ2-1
CASSQEGGNEQFF
TGCGCCAGCAGCCAAGAGGGTGGCAATGAGCAGTTCTTC
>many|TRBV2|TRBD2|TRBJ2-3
CASRWRSGGTDTQYF
TGTGCCAGCAGGTGGAGGAGCGGGGGCACAGATACGCAGTATTTT
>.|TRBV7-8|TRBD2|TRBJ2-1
CASSFVLAGKNEQFF
TGTGCCAGCAGCTTCGTACTAGCGGGGAAGAATGAGCAGTTCTTC